Listed below are T cell receptor beta chains from one sample, sequenced in a study of cytomegalovirus exposure and HLA in healthy donors. Here immunoSEQ multiplex PCR was the method, and the copy in TCRdb shows in-frame clones only, minus some. The sample yields 90,000 to 110,000 clones, nearly 15% seen once. The sequencing input was PBMCs. Receptor source: a female donor in good health and CMV-seronegative. Both conserved end residues are part of each CDR3. The order of the fields is CDR3 length, clone size, J gene, D gene, V gene, CDR3 protein, CDR3 DNA. A D gene is named only where the DNA matches it firmly. Clone size is not always given. Where it is, it says once, few, many or a class for expanded clones.

>14|few|TRBJ2-1|TRBD2|TRBV7-3
CASSPSSGNNEQFF
TGTGCCAGCAGCCCTAGTAGCGGGAACAATGAGCAGTTCTTC
>12|.|TRBJ2-7|.|TRBV7-2
CASSSPGLLGSF
TGTGCCAGCAGCTCCCCTGGACTCCTCGGTAGCTTC
>13|.|TRBJ2-1|TRBD1|TRBV7-9
CASSLTGGTEQFF
TGTGCCAGCAGCCTGACAGGGGGCACTGAGCAGTTCTTC
>16|.|TRBJ2-7|TRBD2|TRBV6-5
CASSYSGGLDLWEQYF
TGTGCCAGCAGTTACTCTGGGGGACTAGATCTTTGGGAGCAGTACTTC
>18|few|TRBJ1-4|TRBD1|TRBV7-2
CASSPGQGSKWFYEKLFF
TGTGCCAGCAGCCCGGGACAGGGTTCGAAGTGGTTTTATGAAAAACTGTTTTTT
>13|once|TRBJ2-5|.|TRBV10-3
CAISVSEGETQYF
TGTGCCATCAGTGTATCAGAGGGAGAGACCCAGTACTTC
>15|.|TRBJ2-1|TRBD2|TRBV9
CASSVGGRTSDEQFF
TGTGCCAGCAGCGTAGGAGGTCGGACTAGCGATGAGCAGTTCTTC
>13|few|TRBJ2-1|.|TRBV19
CASSMDTYNEQFF
TGTGCCAGTAGTATGGACACGTACAATGAGCAGTTCTTC
>14|.|TRBJ1-6|.|TRBV2
CASTAGRSNSPLHF
TGTGCCAGCACCGCGGGCCGGAGCAATTCACCCCTCCACTTT
>15|few|TRBJ1-5|TRBD1|TRBV5-8
CASSFGQGAHQPQHF
TGTGCCAGCAGCTTCGGACAGGGGGCGCATCAGCCCCAGCATTTT
>17|few|TRBJ1-2|TRBD1|TRBV7-2
CASSLGTGVRTIGGYTF
TGTGCCAGCAGCCTTGGGACAGGGGTTAGGACGATCGGTGGCTACACCTTC
>13|few|TRBJ2-2|.|TRBV13
CASSLVSTGELFF
TGTGCCAGCAGCTTAGTGTCTACCGGGGAGCTGTTTTTT
>15|few|TRBJ2-7|TRBD1|TRBV27
CASSPDLYRGREQYF
TGTGCCAGCAGTCCCGACCTTTACAGGGGACGCGAGCAGTACTTC
>13|.|TRBJ1-5|TRBD1|TRBV29-1
CSAAGQANQPQHF
TGCAGCGCCGCGGGACAGGCTAATCAGCCCCAGCATTTT
>13|few|TRBJ2-7|TRBD1|TRBV5-6
CASSLGDSNEQYF
TGTGCCAGCAGCTTGGGGGACAGTAACGAGCAGTACTTC
>13|few|TRBJ2-5|TRBD1|TRBV19
CASNGQGRETQYF
TGTGCCAGTAACGGACAGGGGAGGGAGACCCAGTACTTC
>13|.|TRBJ2-5|.|TRBV7-2
CASSPGIQETQYF
TGTGCCAGCAGCCCCGGGATCCAAGAGACCCAGTACTTC
>11|few|TRBJ2-1|.|TRBV30
CAWNLNNEQFF
TGTGCCTGGAACTTAAACAATGAGCAGTTCTTC
>13|.|TRBJ1-1|TRBD1|TRBV29-1
CSVVATGYGEAFF
TGCAGCGTTGTCGCGACAGGGTATGGTGAAGCTTTCTTT
>18|.|TRBJ1-5|.|TRBV19
CASSIEGVGRGGNQPQHF
TGTGCCAGTAGTATAGAGGGTGTGGGCAGGGGTGGCAATCAGCCCCAGCATTTT
>14|.|TRBJ1-4|TRBD1|TRBV9
CASSVDRGGEKLFF
TGTGCCAGCAGCGTAGACAGGGGAGGTGAAAAACTGTTTTTT
>15|.|TRBJ1-4|TRBD1|TRBV7-2
CASSLQTGKTEKLFF
TGTGCCAGCAGCTTACAGACAGGGAAGACCGAAAAACTGTTTTTT
>16|few|TRBJ1-2|.|TRBV19
CASSIAEGGDNYGYTF
TGTGCCAGTAGTATAGCTGAAGGGGGTGATAACTATGGCTACACCTTC
>14|.|TRBJ1-2|TRBD1|TRBV5-1
CASSAGQGGYGYTF
TGCGCCAGCAGCGCGGGACAGGGCGGTTATGGCTACACCTTC
>17|.|TRBJ1-5|TRBD1|TRBV15
CATSRGRDRHSNQPQHF
TGTGCCACCAGCAGAGGTCGGGACAGGCATAGCAATCAGCCCCAGCATTTT
>16|.|TRBJ2-3|.|TRBV28
CASSLSGPVEGDTQYF
TGTGCCAGCAGTCTGTCGGGGCCGGTGGAGGGGGATACGCAGTATTTT
>15|.|TRBJ2-5|TRBD1|TRBV15
CATSRAATGLETQYF
TGTGCCACCAGCAGAGCCGCGACAGGGTTGGAGACCCAGTACTTC
>11|few|TRBJ2-3|.|TRBV20-1
CSARDIDTQYF
TGCAGTGCTAGAGATATAGATACGCAGTATTTT
>15|.|TRBJ2-1|.|TRBV5-1
CASSPSGIPYNEQFF
TGCGCCAGCAGCCCCTCCGGGATTCCCTACAATGAGCAGTTCTTC
>16|.|TRBJ2-7|.|TRBV5-1
CASSFSGGEGAYEQYF
TGCGCCAGCAGTTTCAGTGGAGGGGAAGGTGCCTACGAGCAGTACTTC
>15|.|TRBJ1-1|.|TRBV6-5
CASREYGQLNTEAFF
TGTGCCAGCAGGGAATACGGACAGTTGAACACTGAAGCTTTCTTT
>16|few|TRBJ1-4|TRBD1|TRBV7-2
CASSTTGNSANEKLFF
TGTGCCAGCAGCACGACAGGGAATAGTGCTAATGAAAAACTGTTTTTT
>13|few|TRBJ2-5|.|TRBV7-3
CASSLGQGETQYF
TGTGCCAGCAGCTTAGGGCAGGGAGAGACCCAGTACTTC
>15|few|TRBJ2-7|.|TRBV9
CASSVEVAPTYEQYF
TGTGCCAGCAGCGTAGAGGTAGCTCCTACCTACGAGCAGTACTTC
>15|few|TRBJ1-5|TRBD1|TRBV7-6
CASSLSRGRDQPQHF
TGTGCCAGCAGCTTAAGCAGGGGGCGCGATCAGCCCCAGCATTTT
>19|.|TRBJ2-2|TRBD2|TRBV4-3
CASSQEFGGRYANTGELFF
TGCGCCAGCAGCCAAGAATTTGGCGGGAGATACGCGAACACCGGGGAGCTGTTTTTT
>15|few|TRBJ1-6|TRBD1|TRBV19
CASSPPDRMGSPLHF
TGTGCCAGTAGTCCCCCGGACAGGATGGGTTCACCCCTCCACTTT
>16|many|TRBJ1-4|.|TRBV7-9
CASSPGFVGTNEKLFF
TGTGCCAGCAGCCCAGGGTTCGTAGGAACTAATGAAAAACTGTTTTTT
>14|few|TRBJ1-1|TRBD1|TRBV27
CASRWTGVNTEAFF
TGTGCCAGCAGATGGACAGGGGTGAACACTGAAGCTTTCTTT
>16|few|TRBJ2-3|TRBD2|TRBV4-1
CASSHLTSGSSDTQYF
TGCGCCAGCAGCCACCTGACTAGCGGGAGTTCAGATACGCAGTATTTT
>15|.|TRBJ2-3|TRBD1|TRBV28
CASSRPGQGTDTQYF
TGTGCCAGCAGTCGTCCGGGACAGGGAACAGATACGCAGTATTTT
>12|few|TRBJ2-7|.|TRBV29-1
CSVETGYYEQYF
TGCAGCGTTGAGACGGGTTACTACGAGCAGTACTTC
>17|.|TRBJ2-5|TRBD2|TRBV4-3
CASSQDRWRGAGSTQYF
TGCGCCAGCAGCCAAGATCGTTGGCGGGGGGCTGGGTCGACCCAGTACTTC
>11|.|TRBJ2-3|.|TRBV7-9
CAGTRADTQYF
TGTGCCGGAACCAGGGCAGATACGCAGTATTTT
>12|.|TRBJ2-1|.|TRBV7-9
CASSSTGNWQFF
TGTGCCAGCAGCTCAACAGGGAATTGGCAGTTCTTC
>15|.|TRBJ2-5|.|TRBV11-3
CASSPRSGQGETQYF
TGTGCCAGCAGCCCACGATCCGGGCAGGGTGAGACCCAGTACTTC
>16|.|TRBJ1-2|TRBD1|TRBV4-3
CASSQQSGTGGWGYTF
TGCGCCAGCAGCCAACAATCCGGGACAGGAGGATGGGGCTACACCTTC
>13|.|TRBJ2-7|TRBD2|TRBV27
CASSTSGHYEQYF
TGTGCCAGCTCGACTAGCGGGCACTACGAGCAGTACTTC
>14|few|TRBJ2-1|.|TRBV2
CASSSSGAYNEQFF
TGTGCCAGCAGCTCGTCGGGGGCCTACAATGAGCAGTTCTTC
>12|few|TRBJ1-5|.|TRBV2
CASTADSRPQHF
TGTGCCAGCACGGCGGACAGCCGGCCCCAGCATTTT
>14|.|TRBJ1-2|.|TRBV7-9
CASSLWGANYGYTF
TGTGCCAGCAGCTTATGGGGCGCTAACTATGGCTACACCTTC
>15|.|TRBJ2-2|.|TRBV7-2
CASSLWGRNTGELFF
TGTGCCAGCAGCTTGTGGGGGCGAAACACCGGGGAGCTGTTTTTT
>17|.|TRBJ2-1|.|TRBV10-2
CASSDGGADLSYNEQFF
TGCGCCAGCAGTGACGGCGGAGCCGACCTCTCCTACAATGAGCAGTTCTTC
>13|.|TRBJ2-3|.|TRBV2
CASVGAVTDTQYF
TGTGCCAGTGTGGGGGCTGTCACAGATACGCAGTATTTT
>14|few|TRBJ1-4|.|TRBV10-2
CASRSGVNNEKLFF
TGCGCCAGCAGATCCGGAGTGAATAATGAAAAACTGTTTTTT
>17|.|TRBJ1-3|TRBD1|TRBV12-5
CASGSRGQISSGNTIYF
TGTGCTAGTGGTTCCCGGGGACAGATAAGCTCTGGAAACACCATATATTTT
>14|few|TRBJ1-5|.|TRBV6-1
CASSEVGTPQPQHF
TGTGCCAGCAGTGAAGTAGGGACACCCCAGCCCCAGCATTTT
>15|.|TRBJ2-5|.|TRBV25-1
CASSDLKGTQETQYF
TGTGCCAGCAGTGACTTAAAGGGGACTCAAGAGACCCAGTACTTC
>17|.|TRBJ2-2|.|TRBV5-6
CASSSTVEGALTGELFF
TGTGCCAGCAGCTCCACGGTGGAGGGGGCGCTCACCGGGGAGCTGTTTTTT